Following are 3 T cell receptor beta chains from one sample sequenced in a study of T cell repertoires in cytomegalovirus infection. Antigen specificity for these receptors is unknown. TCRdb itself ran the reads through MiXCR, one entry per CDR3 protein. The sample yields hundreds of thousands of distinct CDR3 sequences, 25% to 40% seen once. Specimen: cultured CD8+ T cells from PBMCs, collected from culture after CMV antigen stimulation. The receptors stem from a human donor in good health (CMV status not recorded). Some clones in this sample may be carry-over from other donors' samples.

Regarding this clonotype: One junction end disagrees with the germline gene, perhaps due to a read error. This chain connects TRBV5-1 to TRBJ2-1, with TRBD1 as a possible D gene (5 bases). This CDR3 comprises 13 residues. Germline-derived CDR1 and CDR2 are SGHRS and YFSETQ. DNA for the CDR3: TGTGCCAGCAGGAGCAGGGCCTACAATGAGCAGTTCTTC. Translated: CASRSRAYNEQFF.

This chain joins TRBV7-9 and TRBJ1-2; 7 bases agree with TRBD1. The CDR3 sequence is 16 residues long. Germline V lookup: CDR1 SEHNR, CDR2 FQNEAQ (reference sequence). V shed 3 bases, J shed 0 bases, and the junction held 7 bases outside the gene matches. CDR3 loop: CASSFVTGTANYGYTF. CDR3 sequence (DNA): TGTGCCAGCAGCTTTGTAACAGGGACAGCTAACTATGGCTACACCTTC. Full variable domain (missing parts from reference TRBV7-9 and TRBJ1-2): DTGVSQNPRHKITKRGQNVTFRCDPISEHNRLYWYRQTLGQGPEFLTYFQNEAQLEKSRLLSDRFSAERPKGSFSTLEIQRTEQGDSAMYLCASSFVTGTANYGYTFGSGTRLTVV.

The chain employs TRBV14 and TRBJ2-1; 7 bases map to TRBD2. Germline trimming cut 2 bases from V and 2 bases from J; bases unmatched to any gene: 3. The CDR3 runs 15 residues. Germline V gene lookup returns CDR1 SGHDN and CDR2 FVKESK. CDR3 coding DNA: TGTGCCAGCAGCCAACGGGGGGTACCCTACAATGAGCAGTTCTTC. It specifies CASSQRGVPYNEQFF.